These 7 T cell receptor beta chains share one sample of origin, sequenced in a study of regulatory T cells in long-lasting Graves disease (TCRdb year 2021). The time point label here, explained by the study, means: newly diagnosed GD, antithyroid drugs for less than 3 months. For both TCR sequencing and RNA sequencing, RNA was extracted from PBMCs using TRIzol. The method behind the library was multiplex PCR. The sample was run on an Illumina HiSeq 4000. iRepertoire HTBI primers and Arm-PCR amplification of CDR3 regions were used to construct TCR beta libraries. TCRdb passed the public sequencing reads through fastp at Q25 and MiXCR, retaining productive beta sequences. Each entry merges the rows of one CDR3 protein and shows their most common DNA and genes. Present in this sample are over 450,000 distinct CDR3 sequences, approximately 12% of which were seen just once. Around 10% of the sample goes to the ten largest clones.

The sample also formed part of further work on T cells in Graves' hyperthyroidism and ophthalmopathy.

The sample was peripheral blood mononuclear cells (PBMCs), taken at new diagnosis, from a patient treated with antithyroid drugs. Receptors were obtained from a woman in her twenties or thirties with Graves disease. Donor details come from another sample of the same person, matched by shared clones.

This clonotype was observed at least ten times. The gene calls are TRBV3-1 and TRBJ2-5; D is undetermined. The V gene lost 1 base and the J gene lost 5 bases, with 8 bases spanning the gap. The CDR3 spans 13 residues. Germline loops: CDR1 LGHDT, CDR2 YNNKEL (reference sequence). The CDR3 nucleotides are TGTGCCAGCAGCCAAGGAGAAGCTGAGACCCAGTACTTC. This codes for CASSQGEAETQYF.

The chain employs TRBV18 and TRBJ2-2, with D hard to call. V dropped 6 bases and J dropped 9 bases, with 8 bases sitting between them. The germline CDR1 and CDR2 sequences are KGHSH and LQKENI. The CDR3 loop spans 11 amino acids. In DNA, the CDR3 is TGTGCCAGCTCGTTTGGTTGGGAGCTGTTTTTT. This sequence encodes CASSFGWELFF.

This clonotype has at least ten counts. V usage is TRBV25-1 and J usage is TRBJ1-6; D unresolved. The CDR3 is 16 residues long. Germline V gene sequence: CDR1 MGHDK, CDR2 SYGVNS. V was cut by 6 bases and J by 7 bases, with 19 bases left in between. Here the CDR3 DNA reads TGTGCCAGCAGGGGAGAGGAGGGAGGTTGGAATTCACCCCTCCACTTT. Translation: CASRGEEGGWNSPLHF.

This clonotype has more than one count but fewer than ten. This chain's CDR3 is CASSYLDSPRPFF. CDR3 in DNA: TGTGCCAGCAGTTACCTGGACAGCCCCAGACCGTTTTTT. This rearrangement joins TRBV6-2 or TRBV6-3 to TRBJ1-4; D possibly corresponds to TRBD1 (6 bases). V was trimmed by 2 bases and J by 16 bases, leaving 17 bases between them. Germline V lookup: CDR1 MNHEY, CDR2 SVGEGT. This CDR3 is built from 13 residues.

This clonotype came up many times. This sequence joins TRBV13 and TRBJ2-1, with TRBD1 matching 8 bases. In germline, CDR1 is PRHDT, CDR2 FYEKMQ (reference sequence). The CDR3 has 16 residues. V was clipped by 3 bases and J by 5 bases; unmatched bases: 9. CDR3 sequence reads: CASSFSGTGVDNEQFF. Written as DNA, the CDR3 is TGTGCCAGCAGCTTTTCCGGGACAGGAGTAGACAATGAGCAGTTCTTC.

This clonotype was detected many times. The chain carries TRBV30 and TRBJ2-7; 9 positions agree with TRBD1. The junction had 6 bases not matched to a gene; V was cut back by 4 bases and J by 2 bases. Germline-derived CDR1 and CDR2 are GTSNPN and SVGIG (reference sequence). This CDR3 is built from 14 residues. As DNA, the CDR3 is TGTGCCTGGATGTGGGGACAGGGCGCCTACGAGCAGTACTTC. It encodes CAWMWGQGAYEQYF.

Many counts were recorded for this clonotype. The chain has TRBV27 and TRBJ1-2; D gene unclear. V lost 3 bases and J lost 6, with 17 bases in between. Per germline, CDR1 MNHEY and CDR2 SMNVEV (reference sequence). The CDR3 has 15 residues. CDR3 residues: CASSFYARSAHGYTF. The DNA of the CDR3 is TGTGCCAGCAGTTTCTATGCCCGCTCTGCCCATGGCTACACCTTC.